This entry lists 6 T cell receptor beta chains sequenced from one sample in a study of Ad26.COV2.S vaccination and SARS-CoV-2 variants. Profiling relied on immunoSEQ multiplex PCR, and the TCRdb table lists in-frame clones only, not all of them. The sample has 400,000 to 450,000 clones; more than 80% are singletons. The treatment was: about 20 received Ad26.COV2.S at low or high dose, single or two shots; several received placebo; per-sample allocation not given. The samples were gathered on day 63 after the first injection of vaccine or placebo. Specimen: peripheral blood, collected in a trial of Ad26.COV2.S vaccine versus placebo. Receptors were obtained from a person aged 18-60 years who received the Ad26.COV2.S COVID-19 vaccine or a placebo.

The V gene is TRBV7-9, the J gene TRBJ2-7; tentative D call: TRBD2 (6 bases). This CDR3 spans 12 amino acids. CDR1 SEHNR and CDR2 FQNEAQ come from the germline V gene (reference sequence). The germline V and J ends were trimmed by 7 bases and 2 bases, with 9 bases remaining between them. The CDR3 reads CASTAGTYEQYF. The CDR3 region has the DNA TGTGCCAGCACGGCGGGAACCTACGAGCAGTACTTC.

Concerning this clone itself: The same CDR3 can be traced to other DNA sequences in this sample. Here the CDR3 DNA reads TGTGCCAGCAGCGTAGGTACAGATACGCAGTATTTT. This translates into CASSVGTDTQYF. The rearrangement links TRBV9 to TRBJ2-3; D remains ambiguous. Germline V gene data show CDR1 as SGDLS and CDR2 as YYNGEE. V was shortened by 0 bases and J by 3 bases, with 2 bases between the two germline ends. CDR3 length: 12 residues.

The chain links TRBV3-1 (or the pseudogene TRBV3-2) to TRBJ1-5, with unresolved D. V was pared by 1 base and J by 0 bases, with 7 bases between. The CDR3 contains 15 residues. Germline CDR1 and CDR2: LGHDT and YNNKEL (reference sequence). Here the CDR3 reads CASSQGGFSNQPQHF. CDR3 bases: TGTGCCAGCAGCCAAGGAGGTTTTAGCAATCAGCCCCAGCATTTT.

The chain carries TRBV23-1 and TRBJ2-4; D gene uncertain. TRBV23-1 is identified as an open reading frame with a role that is uncertain. Trimming left V 4 bases short and J 2 bases short, with 12 bases between. The CDR3 is 15 residues long. CDR3 residues: CASSPPFPTKNIQYF. DNA of the CDR3: TGCGCCAGCAGTCCCCCATTCCCCACCAAAAACATTCAGTACTTC.

The rearrangement joins TRBV20-1 to TRBJ2-4; TRBD1 might be the D (5 bases). Germline loops: CDR1 DFQATT, CDR2 SNEGSKA (reference sequence). The CDR3 spans 13 residues. The ends were cut back, 3 bases at V and 5 bases at J, with 11 bases in the middle. This CDR3 reads CSASPRVQNIQYF. Written as DNA, the CDR3 is TGCAGTGCTAGTCCCAGGGTCCAAAACATTCAGTACTTC.

The sample holds a few counts of this clone. The chain uses TRBV7-2 and TRBJ2-1, with TRBD1 matching over 7 bases. Germline CDR1 SGHTA, CDR2 FQGNSA. This CDR3 is built from 16 residues. V shed 1 base, J shed 5 bases, and the junction held 8 bases outside the gene matches. CDR3 protein: CASSLVWGQGDNEQFF. As DNA, the CDR3 is TGTGCCAGCAGCTTAGTATGGGGCCAGGGGGACAATGAGCAGTTCTTC.